The rows below give T cell receptor beta chains drawn from one sample of a study of blood T cell repertoires in COVID-19. Clones were sequenced by immunoSEQ multiplex PCR, and TCRdb holds only the in-frame ones, with some missing. The table has a few hundred thousand clones, about 80% seen once. Sequences were obtained from peripheral blood. The source of these receptors is a human donor in a cohort sampled during active COVID-19. CDR3s include the opening cysteine and the closing phenylalanine or tryptophan. D genes are given only for firm matches. Part of the rows lack a size; the others show once, few, many or a class for expanded clones.

j_gene,v_gene,abundance,d_gene,CDR3nt,CDR3aa
TRBJ2-5,TRBV3-1/TRBV3-2,.,TRBD2,TGTGCCAGCAGCCAAGGGCGGGGGAGAGAAAGGGAGACCCAGTACTTC,CASSQGRGRERETQYF
TRBJ2-5,TRBV18,once,.,TGTGCCAGCTCAGATCGGGGAGAGACCCAGTACTTC,CASSDRGETQYF
TRBJ1-6,TRBV5-1,.,.,TGCGCCAGCAGCTTGGCCGGGGTCCCCTATAATTCACCCCTCCACTTT,CASSLAGVPYNSPLHF
TRBJ1-5,TRBV6-5,.,TRBD1,TGTGCCAGCAGTCCCGGGGACAGGTCCTCTCAGCCCCAGCATTTT,CASSPGDRSSQPQHF
TRBJ2-7,TRBV28,.,TRBD1,TGTGCCAGCAGTGCGCCCGGGACAGGGGGCTACGAGCAGTACTTC,CASSAPGTGGYEQYF
TRBJ2-3,TRBV6-2/TRBV6-3,.,TRBD2,TGTGCCAGCAGTTACTCGGGATCTCTCGGGGGGACTAGCACAGATACGCAGTATTTT,CASSYSGSLGGTSTDTQYF
TRBJ1-3,TRBV28,.,.,TGTGCCAGCAGTTTCGCGGGGAGCGGAAACACCATATATTTT,CASSFAGSGNTIYF
TRBJ2-3,TRBV4-1,.,TRBD1,TGCGCCAGCAGCCGCGAGACAGGGACCCCCACAGATACGCAGTATTTT,CASSRETGTPTDTQYF
TRBJ2-7,TRBV6-5,few,TRBD2,TGTGCCAGCAGTTACTCGTACAGCGGGGGGAACTACGAGCAGTACTTC,CASSYSYSGGNYEQYF
TRBJ1-2,TRBV4-2,.,.,TGTGCCAGCAGCCAAGATTTTGGCCAGCAGGACTACACCTTC,CASSQDFGQQDYTF
TRBJ2-5,TRBV11-2,.,TRBD2,TGTGCCAGCAGCTTAGGTAGCGGGGGCCTCGGGGAGACCCAGTACTTC,CASSLGSGGLGETQYF
TRBJ2-2,TRBV9,.,.,TGTGCCAGCAGCAGGGGACAACGGACCGGGGAGCTGTTTTTT,CASSRGQRTGELFF
TRBJ2-3,TRBV3-1/TRBV3-2,.,.,TGTGCCAGCAGCCAAGGTCCCCTAGGCTTGTATTTT,CASSQGPLGLYF
TRBJ1-1,TRBV19,.,TRBD1,TGTGCCAGTAGTCGCACAGGGGGCCAGGGCACTGAAGCTTTCTTT,CASSRTGGQGTEAFF
TRBJ2-5,TRBV4-3,once,.,TGCGCCAGCAGCCAAGATGTGTCGGGGGGCCTACAAGAGACCCAGTACTTC,CASSQDVSGGLQETQYF